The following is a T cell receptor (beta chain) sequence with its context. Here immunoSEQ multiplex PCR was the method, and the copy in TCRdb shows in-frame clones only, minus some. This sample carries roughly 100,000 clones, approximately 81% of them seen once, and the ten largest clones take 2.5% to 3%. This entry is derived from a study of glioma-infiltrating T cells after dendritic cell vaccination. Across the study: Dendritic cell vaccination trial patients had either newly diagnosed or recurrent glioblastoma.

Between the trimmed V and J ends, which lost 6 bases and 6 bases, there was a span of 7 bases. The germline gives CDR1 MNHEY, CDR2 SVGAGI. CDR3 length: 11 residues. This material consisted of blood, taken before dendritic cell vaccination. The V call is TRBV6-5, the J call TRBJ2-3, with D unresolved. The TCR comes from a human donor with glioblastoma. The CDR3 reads CASRLWDTQYF. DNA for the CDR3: TGTGCCAGCAGACTTTGGGATACGCAGTATTTT.